This T cell receptor (beta chain) was documented in a study of cytomegalovirus exposure and HLA in healthy donors. Whole-study results and caveats: A later analysis found TCR association rates differed by HLA locus, highest for DRB1 and lowest for HLA-C. Most TCR beta V segments were productive about 87% or about 30% of the time in an earlier analysis. Common viral pathogens were later found to be apparently linked to several of the most significant clusters.

Remarks on this clone: The target antigen is unknown.

13 Jbeta primers and 60 Vbeta primers were used for the PCR. Libraries were prepared by immunoSEQ multiplex PCR; TCRdb keeps only in-frame clonotypes and omits some of them. Of under 150,000 clones listed, over 75% are singletons. Germline trimming cut 4 bases from V and 6 bases from J; bases unmatched to any gene: 9. In germline, CDR1 is ENHRY, CDR2 SYGVKD. This CDR3 comprises 15 residues. This chain links TRBV10-3 with TRBJ1-5; the match to TRBD1 covers 7 bases. This receptor was identified in a woman aged 18-29 years in good health and CMV-seronegative. The sample consisted of PBMCs. CDR3 amino acids: CAISVRQGGGQPQHF. The CDR3 region has the DNA TGTGCCATCAGTGTACGACAGGGAGGTGGTCAGCCCCAGCATTTT.